Listed here are 23 T cell receptor beta chains from one sample, sequenced in a study of blood T cell repertoires in COVID-19. Clones were sequenced by immunoSEQ multiplex PCR, and TCRdb holds only the in-frame ones, with some missing. The table includes around 300,000 clones, 88% detected once. What was sequenced was PBMCs or T cells enriched from blood (not recorded which). These receptors all stem from a man between 25 and 39 years old who had recovered from COVID-19.

The V and J genes are TRBV6-5 and TRBJ2-2; TRBD1 might be the D (6 bases). Trimming took 7 bases from V and 5 from J, leaving 14 bases between them. Germline values: CDR1 MNHEY, CDR2 SVGAGI. The CDR3 is 14 amino acids. CDR3 nucleotides: TGTGCCAGCATCTCTGGACAGATGACCGGGGAGCTGTTTTTT. This translates into CASISGQMTGELFF.

The chain recombines TRBV11-2 with TRBJ1-1; D is ambiguous. The CDR3 runs to 13 residues. Trimming pared 5 bases from V and 2 bases from J, leaving 9 bases between. Germline V gene lookup returns CDR1 SGHAT and CDR2 FQNNGV. In DNA, the CDR3 is TGTGCCAGCAGCACTCTCGTCAACACTGAAGCTTTCTTT. Protein sequence: CASSTLVNTEAFF.

This chain connects TRBV28 to TRBJ2-2; D gene uncertain. V was pared by 4 bases and J by 3 bases, with 15 bases between. The V gene's germline CDR1 is MDHEN and CDR2 SYDVKM. The CDR3 covers 16 residues. The DNA for the CDR3 is TGTGCCAGCAGTTCGCCAGAGCGAACATACACCGGGGAGCTGTTTTTT. This gives the protein CASSSPERTYTGELFF.

The V gene is TRBV18, the J gene TRBJ1-5; unclear D gene. Trimming stripped 2 bases from V and 5 bases from J, with 7 bases between. This CDR3 is 13 amino acids long. Per germline, CDR1 KGHSH and CDR2 LQKENI. This chain's CDR3 is CASSPTVDQPQHF. The CDR3 DNA reads as TGTGCCAGCTCACCAACGGTGGATCAGCCCCAGCATTTT. The whole variable domain, filled in from reference TRBV18 and TRBJ1-5, reads NAGVMQNPRHLVRRRGQEARLRCSPMKGHSHVYWYRQLPEEGLKFMVYLQKENIIDESGMPKERFSAEFPKEGPSILRIQQVVRGDSAAYFCASSPTVDQPQHFGDGTRLSIL.

This rearrangement joins TRBV5-1 to TRBJ1-5, with 7 bases fitting TRBD1. Per germline, CDR1 SGHRS and CDR2 YFSETQ. Germline trimming cut 0 bases from V and 5 bases from J; bases unmatched to any gene: 5. The CDR3 is made up of 15 amino acids. The CDR3 DNA is TGCGCCAGCAGCTTGGAGCCAGGGGGAGATCAGCCCCAGCATTTT. The encoded protein is CASSLEPGGDQPQHF.

The CDR3 spells CASSLSWSNEKLFF. The CDR3 coding sequence is TGTGCCAGCAGTTTAAGCTGGTCTAATGAAAAACTGTTTTTT. The chain employs TRBV27 and TRBJ1-4; D uncertain. With 2 bases removed from V and 3 bases from J, the gap between germline ends came to 7 bases. CDR1 is MNHEY, CDR2 SMNVEV, per germline (reference sequence). The CDR3 is 14 residues long.

The chain has TRBV7-8 and TRBJ1-5; 9 bases match TRBD1. Trimming took 5 bases from V and 3 from J; bases not matched to a gene: 11. In germline, CDR1 is SGHVS, CDR2 FQNEAQ. The CDR3 extends over 17 amino acids. CDR3 sequence reads: CASSLSGTGKTNQPQHF. The CDR3 DNA is TGTGCCAGCAGCCTAAGTGGGACAGGGAAGACCAATCAGCCCCAGCATTTT. Full variable domain (missing parts from reference TRBV7-8 and TRBJ1-5): GAGVSQSPRYKVAKRGQDVALRCDPISGHVSLFWYQQALGQGPEFLTYFQNEAQLDKSGLPSDRFFAERPEGSVSTLKIQRTQQEDSAVYLCASSLSGTGKTNQPQHFGDGTRLSIL.

The chain uses TRBV28 and TRBJ1-2; 8 bases are shared with TRBD1. The CDR3 contains 15 residues. With 4 bases clipped from V and 3 bases from J, the junction kept 7 bases outside the gene matches. Germline CDR1 is MDHEN and CDR2 is SYDVKM. The chain's CDR3 is CASSSRTGSDYGYTF. The CDR3 DNA reads as TGTGCCAGCAGTTCGAGGACAGGGAGCGACTATGGCTACACCTTC.

This clone was seen more than once but under ten times. The chain links TRBV7-9 to TRBJ1-2; 9 bases are a match to TRBD1. The ends lost 5 bases at V and 8 bases at J; junction bases unmatched: 9. CDR3 length: 14 amino acids. From germline, CDR1 is SEHNR and CDR2 FQNEAQ (reference sequence). The CDR3 reads CASSHRDRDRGYTF. CDR3 nucleotides: TGTGCCAGCAGCCACCGGGACAGGGACAGGGGCTACACCTTC. The variable domain in full, with the rest retrieved from reference TRBV7-9 and TRBJ1-2, is DTGVSQNPRHKITKRGQNVTFRCDPISEHNRLYWYRQTLGQGPEFLTYFQNEAQLEKSRLLSDRFSAERPKGSFSTLEIQRTEQGDSAMYLCASSHRDRDRGYTFGSGTRLTVV.

The rearrangement links TRBV6-4 to TRBJ2-1; TRBD1 agrees at 7 bases. With V trimmed by 8 bases and J by 0 bases, 7 bases remained unmatched. Looked up from germline, CDR1 is MRHNA and CDR2 is SNTAGT. CDR3 length: 15 residues. The CDR3 DNA sequence: TGTGCCAGCTCCCCGGGACAGAGCTCCTACAATGAGCAGTTCTTC. Translation gives CASSPGQSSYNEQFF.

The chain carries TRBV29-1 and TRBJ2-1, with a tentative D call TRBD2 (5 bases). This CDR3 spans 15 amino acids. The germline V and J ends were trimmed by 6 bases and 0 bases, with 15 bases remaining between them. Germline V CDR1 and CDR2: SQVTM, ANQGSEA. The CDR3 DNA follows: TGCAGCGTGATGGACTCACCGAGCTCCTACAATGAGCAGTTCTTC. Its translation is CSVMDSPSSYNEQFF.

The chain has TRBV11-2 and TRBJ1-2; 8 bases align to TRBD1. Germline CDR1 is SGHAT and CDR2 is FQNNGV. CDR3 length: 14 residues. V shed 5 bases and J 3 bases; nucleotides not matched to a gene: 5. Here the CDR3 DNA reads TGTGCCAGCAGCCACGACAGGGGCGACTATGGCTACACCTTC. It is translated as CASSHDRGDYGYTF.

The CDR3 coding sequence is TGTGCCAGCAGTGAAGCGCTTCAGGGAGGAGACTACGAGCAGTACTTC. Translation: CASSEALQGGDYEQYF. This chain joins TRBV2 and TRBJ2-7, with D perhaps TRBD2 (6 bases). Germline V lookup: CDR1 SNHLY, CDR2 FYNNEI. The CDR3 is made up of 16 amino acids. V was pared by 0 bases and J by 3 bases, with 15 bases between.

The rearrangement joins TRBV12-3 or TRBV12-4 to TRBJ1-2, with D unclear. This CDR3 has 13 residues. V dropped 0 bases and J dropped 5 bases, with 7 bases sitting between them. This CDR3 is CASSLATEYGYTF. The CDR3 region has the DNA TGTGCCAGCAGTTTAGCCACAGAGTATGGCTACACCTTC.

With respect to this clone: Different DNA sequences within this sample yield the same CDR3. The chain is built from TRBV12-3 or TRBV12-4 and TRBJ1-5; perhaps TRBD1 as D (6 bases). The CDR3 sequence is 13 residues long. The germline V and J ends were trimmed by 5 bases and 4 bases, with 9 bases remaining between them. The CDR3: CASSQQGNQPQHF. The CDR3 coding sequence is TGTGCCAGCAGTCAACAGGGAAATCAGCCCCAGCATTTT.

V usage is TRBV7-2 and J usage is TRBJ1-2, with TRBD1 identical over 8 bases. J was trimmed by 10 bases and V by 3 bases; bases with no gene match: 13. The CDR3 is 15 amino acids. Per germline, CDR1 SGHTA and CDR2 FQGNSA. The CDR3 sequence is CASSFLGQGLSPYTF. The CDR3, as DNA: TGTGCCAGCAGCTTTTTAGGACAGGGTCTCAGCCCCTACACCTTC.

This clone was found a few times. The chain uses TRBV4-1 and TRBJ2-4; 10 nucleotides line up with TRBD1. The germline V gene has CDR1 MGHRA and CDR2 YSYEKL. After removal of 2 bases from V and 1 base from J, the junction contained 2 bases not matched to a gene. The CDR3 extends over 16 amino acids. The CDR3 DNA reads as TGCGCCAGCAGCCAACTGGACAGGGGGGCCAAAAACATTCAGTACTTC. Translating it yields CASSQLDRGAKNIQYF.

This sequence joins TRBV28 and TRBJ2-2; TRBD1 is a possible D gene (6 bases). The CDR3 spans 15 residues. V dropped 8 bases and J dropped 2 bases, with 15 bases sitting between them. Germline CDR1 and CDR2: MDHEN and SYDVKM. CDR3 loop: CASARTGLNTGELFF. As DNA, the CDR3 is TGTGCCAGCGCCCGAACAGGGCTTAACACCGGGGAGCTGTTTTTT. Full variable domain (missing parts from reference TRBV28 and TRBJ2-2): DVKVTQSSRYLVKRTGEKVFLECVQDMDHENMFWYRQDPGLGLRLIYFSYDVKMKEKGDIPEGYSVSREKKERFSLILESASTNQTSMYLCASARTGLNTGELFFGEGSRLTVL.

The chain employs TRBV11-3 and TRBJ2-2; TRBD1 might be the D (6 bases). Germline lookup yields CDR1 SGHNT and CDR2 YENEEA. This CDR3 is built from 16 residues. V was trimmed by 5 bases and J by 2 bases, leaving 15 bases between them. CDR3: CASSPRGDINTGELFF. The CDR3 DNA reads as TGTGCCAGCAGCCCGCGAGGGGACATTAACACCGGGGAGCTGTTTTTT.

The rearrangement joins TRBV7-9 to TRBJ1-2; D may be TRBD1 (6 bases). Germline V gene sequence: CDR1 SEHNR, CDR2 FQNEAQ (reference sequence). Trimming removed 5 bases from V and 6 bases from J, with 28 bases in between. This CDR3 is 18 amino acids long. CDR3 protein: CASSTMGVYQGRSDGYTF. DNA for the CDR3: TGTGCCAGCAGCACAATGGGGGTGTACCAGGGGCGTTCTGATGGCTACACCTTC.

This chain joins TRBV4-2 and TRBJ2-4; 15 bases line up with TRBD2. With V trimmed by 3 bases and J by 5 bases, 2 bases remained unmatched. Germline values: CDR1 LGHNA, CDR2 YNFKEQ. The CDR3 loop spans 16 amino acids. The CDR3 protein is CASSQGLAGGQNIQYF. Here the CDR3 DNA reads TGTGCCAGCAGCCAGGGACTAGCGGGGGGCCAAAACATTCAGTACTTC.

This clone is judged medium-sized. The DNA for the CDR3 is TGCGCCAGCAGTGTCGGGGGACCGTCACCCCTCCACTTT. Its translation: CASSVGGPSPLHF. This chain links TRBV10-1 with TRBJ1-6, with D possibly matching TRBD1 (5 bases). Germline CDR1 WNHNN, CDR2 SYGVQD (reference sequence). V was clipped by 4 bases and J by 10 bases, with 11 bases between them. The CDR3 spans 13 residues.

The CDR3 loop is CASSFEGLNTEAFF. The CDR3 region has the DNA TGCGCCAGCAGCTTCGAGGGTTTGAACACTGAAGCTTTCTTT. The chain joins TRBV5-1 to TRBJ1-1; D is uncertain. Germline V gives CDR1 SGHRS, CDR2 YFSETQ. V lost 2 bases, J lost 0 bases, and 8 bases lay in between. This CDR3 spans 14 amino acids.